This is a list of T cell receptor beta chains from one sample in a study of T-cell memory formation after mild COVID-19. TCRdb fed the 5' RACE reads into MiXCR, producing one record per CDR3 protein. This table holds about 280,000 distinct CDR3 sequences, less than 9.5% found once. The specimen sequenced was PBMCs or a T cell subset sorted from them (not recorded which). These receptors all come from a young man who had mild COVID-19 (a few samples of this study predate the infection). Cell type and time point are not known. Both conserved end residues are part of each CDR3. The order of the fields is D gene, V gene, J gene, clone size, CDR3 protein, CDR3 DNA. The D gene is left open where the match is weak. Clone size is not always given. Where it is, it says once, few, many or a class for expanded clones.

d_gene: TRBD1; v_gene: TRBV28; j_gene: TRBJ2-3; abundance: few; CDR3aa: CASSSITGDGTDTQYF; CDR3nt: TGTGCCAGCAGTTCGATCACAGGGGACGGCACAGATACGCAGTATTTT
d_gene: TRBD1; v_gene: TRBV4-1; j_gene: TRBJ2-3; abundance: -; CDR3aa: CASSQVTGAADTQYF; CDR3nt: TGCGCCAGCAGCCAAGTGACAGGGGCGGCAGATACGCAGTATTTT
d_gene: TRBD1; v_gene: TRBV28; j_gene: TRBJ2-7; abundance: many; CDR3aa: CASTGTVTYEQYF; CDR3nt: TGTGCCAGCACCGGGACAGTAACCTACGAGCAGTACTTC
d_gene: -; v_gene: TRBV6-2/TRBV6-3; j_gene: TRBJ2-7; abundance: -; CDR3aa: CASSYSIGVYEQYF; CDR3nt: TGTGCCAGCAGTTACTCGATCGGGGTCTACGAGCAGTACTTC
d_gene: TRBD1; v_gene: TRBV7-9; j_gene: TRBJ2-7; abundance: -; CDR3aa: CASSYTGGAGYEQYF; CDR3nt: TGTGCCAGCAGCTATACAGGGGGCGCGGGATACGAGCAGTACTTC
d_gene: TRBD2; v_gene: TRBV6-1; j_gene: TRBJ2-3; abundance: few; CDR3aa: CASSHSGGSTDTQYF; CDR3nt: TGTGCCAGCAGCCATAGCGGGGGTAGCACAGATACGCAGTATTTT
d_gene: TRBD1; v_gene: TRBV18; j_gene: TRBJ1-6; abundance: many; CDR3aa: CASSFQGGNSPLHF; CDR3nt: TGTGCCAGCTCGTTTCAGGGGGGCAATTCACCCCTCCACTTT
d_gene: -; v_gene: TRBV12-3/TRBV12-4; j_gene: TRBJ1-1; abundance: -; CDR3aa: CASSFQRIPREAFF; CDR3nt: TGTGCCAGCAGTTTTCAAAGAATCCCCAGGGAAGCTTTCTTT
d_gene: -; v_gene: TRBV7-9; j_gene: TRBJ2-2; abundance: -; CDR3aa: CASSPFRDGELFF; CDR3nt: TGTGCCAGCAGCCCCTTCCGAGACGGGGAGCTGTTTTTT
d_gene: -; v_gene: TRBV15; j_gene: TRBJ2-3; abundance: -; CDR3aa: CATSTVGTDTQYF; CDR3nt: TGTGCCACCAGTACCGTTGGCACAGATACGCAGTATTTT
d_gene: TRBD1; v_gene: TRBV4-3; j_gene: TRBJ2-1; abundance: -; CDR3aa: CASSQGTGGNEQFF; CDR3nt: TGCGCCAGCAGCCAAGGGACAGGGGGCAATGAGCAGTTCTTC
d_gene: TRBD1; v_gene: TRBV5-1; j_gene: TRBJ1-1; abundance: many; CDR3aa: CASSLGTGARMNTEAFF; CDR3nt: TGCGCCAGCAGCTTGGGGACAGGGGCCCGAATGAACACTGAAGCTTTCTTT
d_gene: TRBD1; v_gene: TRBV6-2/TRBV6-3; j_gene: TRBJ2-5; abundance: few; CDR3aa: CASSSTGGRTTQYF; CDR3nt: TGTGCCAGCAGCTCCACAGGGGGGCGGACGACCCAGTACTTC
d_gene: -; v_gene: TRBV7-2; j_gene: TRBJ2-7; abundance: many; CDR3aa: CASSSTTENSYEQYF; CDR3nt: TGTGCCAGCAGCTCCACGACGGAGAACTCCTACGAGCAGTACTTC
d_gene: TRBD2; v_gene: TRBV5-1; j_gene: TRBJ2-1; abundance: -; CDR3aa: CASSPPGSGGLYEQFF; CDR3nt: TGCGCCAGCAGCCCCCCTGGGTCGGGGGGGCTCTATGAGCAGTTCTTC
d_gene: TRBD1; v_gene: TRBV5-6; j_gene: TRBJ2-5; abundance: -; CDR3aa: CASIQTGTGGLETQYF; CDR3nt: TGTGCCAGCATCCAGACCGGGACAGGGGGTTTAGAGACCCAGTACTTC
d_gene: -; v_gene: TRBV11-2; j_gene: TRBJ1-1; abundance: few; CDR3aa: CASSLVREEAFF; CDR3nt: TGTGCCAGCAGCTTAGTCAGGGAAGAAGCTTTCTTT
d_gene: -; v_gene: TRBV7-7; j_gene: TRBJ2-2; abundance: -; CDR3aa: CASSLVGSGTGELFF; CDR3nt: TGTGCCAGCAGCTTAGTAGGCTCGGGGACCGGGGAGCTGTTTTTT
d_gene: -; v_gene: TRBV12-3/TRBV12-4; j_gene: TRBJ1-6; abundance: -; CDR3aa: CASSFGAGGSPLHF; CDR3nt: TGTGCCAGCAGTTTCGGCGCGGGAGGGTCACCCCTCCACTTT
d_gene: -; v_gene: TRBV5-1; j_gene: TRBJ1-6; abundance: -; CDR3aa: CASSRSTENRVRSPLHF; CDR3nt: TGCGCCAGCAGCCGATCGACGGAGAACAGGGTTCGGTCACCCCTCCACTTT
d_gene: -; v_gene: TRBV5-1; j_gene: TRBJ2-3; abundance: few; CDR3aa: CASSQGGVGQYF; CDR3nt: TGCGCCAGCAGCCAGGGTGGGGTTGGGCAGTATTTT
d_gene: TRBD1; v_gene: TRBV20-1; j_gene: TRBJ2-3; abundance: many; CDR3aa: CSASRTGYGDTQYF; CDR3nt: TGCAGTGCTAGCCGGACAGGGTATGGAGATACGCAGTATTTT